These 25 T cell receptor beta chains were sequenced from one sample in a study of cytomegalovirus exposure and HLA in healthy donors (dated by TCRdb to 2016 to 2017). Library preparation was by the immunoSEQ multiplex PCR assay. The multiplex PCR relied on a mix of 60 forward primers for TCR Vbeta segments and 13 reverse primers for TCR Jbeta segments. TCRdb took this table from immuneACCESS and kept in-frame rearrangements with V and J called. Such tables lack part of the clones; where checked against another copy, unresolved V genes explain under half of the gap, and the rest is unexplained. The sample has about 83,000 clones on record, roughly 79% of them singletons. The ten largest make up 5.5% to 7% of the sample. Sequencing was done on a sample of PBMCs. The receptors originated from a man younger than 35 in good health and CMV-seropositive.

The chain employs TRBV9 and TRBJ2-7; 7 bases fit TRBD1. CDR3 length: 15 amino acids. The J segment lost 3 bases and the V segment lost 4 bases, leaving 10 bases of the junction unmatched. From germline, CDR1 is SGDLS and CDR2 YYNGEE. This chain's CDR3 is CASSPRTGVDYEQYF. DNA for the CDR3: TGTGCCAGCAGCCCCCGGACAGGTGTAGACTACGAGCAGTACTTC.

The chain uses TRBV5-4 and TRBJ2-7, with TRBD2 matching over 11 bases. V gave up 4 bases and J gave up 0 bases; unmatched junction bases: 6. CDR1 is SGHNT, CDR2 YYREEE, per germline (reference sequence). The CDR3 spans 16 residues. The CDR3 nucleotides read TGTGCCAGCAGCCGAGGGACTAGCGGAACCTCCTACGAGCAGTACTTC. Protein product: CASSRGTSGTSYEQYF.

The rearrangement links TRBV9 to TRBJ1-2; TRBD1 aligns across 7 bases. The germline V gene encodes CDR1 SGDLS and CDR2 YYNGEE. V gave up 0 bases and J gave up 9 bases; unmatched junction bases: 5. This CDR3 is 13 amino acids long. The chain's CDR3 is CASSVDDRESYTF. The CDR3 DNA follows: TGTGCCAGCAGCGTAGATGACAGGGAGAGCTACACCTTC.

This clone was observed a handful of times. This rearrangement joins TRBV4-2 to TRBJ1-2; tentative D call: TRBD1 (6 bases). With 4 bases removed from V and 10 bases from J, the gap between germline ends came to 16 bases. This CDR3 is built from 13 residues. Germline CDR1 LGHNA, CDR2 YNFKEQ. The CDR3 DNA reads TGTGCCAGCAGCCTGGGGGGGACAAAAGACTACACCTTC. Translated: CASSLGGTKDYTF.

This clone has only a few counts. This chain links TRBV5-4 with TRBJ1-1; TRBD1 is a possible D gene (6 bases). CDR3 length equals 14 residues. V was clipped by 0 bases and J by 5 bases, with 11 bases between them. Germline CDR1 reads SGHNT; CDR2 reads YYREEE (reference sequence). The CDR3 spells CASSLGQGMTEAFF. CDR3 in DNA: TGTGCCAGCAGCTTGGGTCAGGGGATGACTGAAGCTTTCTTT.

The chain combines TRBV7-9 with TRBJ2-7, with a possible D match to TRBD2 (5 bases). The CDR3 is made up of 16 amino acids. The germline gives CDR1 SEHNR, CDR2 FQNEAQ (reference sequence). V lost 5 bases and J lost 4, with 21 bases in between. The CDR3, as DNA: TGTGCCAGCAGCCCTTACGGCGTGGGAGTTCGGTACGAGCAGTACTTC. As protein: CASSPYGVGVRYEQYF.

This rearrangement joins TRBV12-2 to TRBJ1-1. TRBV12-2 is a listed pseudogene. There are 15 residues in the CDR3. The CDR3, as DNA: TGTGCAAGTCGCCCCTTTGAAAACGGAGACACTGAAGCTTTCTTT. This codes for CASRPFENGDTEAFF.

The rearrangement joins TRBV4-1 to TRBJ2-1; 8 nucleotides agree with TRBD2. The CDR3 runs 15 residues. The germline V gene encodes CDR1 MGHRA and CDR2 YSYEKL. Germline trimming cut 6 bases from V and 0 bases from J; bases unmatched to any gene: 4. In DNA form, the CDR3 reads TGCGCCAGCAGTCCGGGGGGGAGCTCCTACAATGAGCAGTTCTTC. This gives the protein CASSPGGSSYNEQFF.

The rearrangement uses TRBV2 and TRBJ1-1, with 7 bases that match TRBD1. The CDR3 totals 15 residues. Trimming cost V 7 bases and J 4 bases; bases outside gene matches: 12. Per the germline V gene, CDR1 is SNHLY and CDR2 is FYNNEI. The CDR3 loop is CASIRRPPGGTEAFF. The CDR3 DNA follows: TGTGCCAGCATTCGACGTCCCCCAGGGGGCACTGAAGCTTTCTTT.

The rearrangement links TRBV6-1 to TRBJ1-1, with D possibly matching TRBD1 (6 bases). Germline V CDR1 and CDR2: MNHNS, SASEGT. V lost 5 bases and J 11 bases, leaving 12 bases between the germline ends. The CDR3 spans 11 residues. The CDR3 reads CASSFGGDAFF. In DNA, the CDR3 is TGTGCCAGCAGTTTTGGGGGCGACGCTTTCTTT.

This chain joins TRBV29-1 and TRBJ2-1; 13 nucleotides align to TRBD2. Trimming cost V 7 bases and J 8 bases; bases outside gene matches: 8. The CDR3 loop spans 14 amino acids. Germline values: CDR1 SQVTM, CDR2 ANQGSEA. CDR3 nucleotide sequence: TGCAGCGCAGGACCGGGACTAGCGGGGCATGAGCAGTTCTTC. Residues: CSAGPGLAGHEQFF.

The V and J genes are TRBV4-1 and TRBJ2-7, with TRBD2 as a possible D gene (5 bases). Germline CDR1 MGHRA, CDR2 YSYEKL. The V and J ends lost 4 bases and 0 bases respectively, with 13 bases between them. The CDR3 runs to 15 residues. The DNA of the CDR3 is TGCGCCAGCAGCCCTCAATGGGCGGGCTCCTACGAGCAGTACTTC. This gives the protein CASSPQWAGSYEQYF.

This chain joins TRBV6-5 and TRBJ2-2; TRBD2 is a possible D gene (6 bases). The CDR3 covers 14 residues. CDR1 is MNHEY, CDR2 SVGAGI, per germline. V lost 4 bases to trimming and J lost 2 bases, with 8 bases between them. The CDR3 protein is CASSWGTNTGELFF. The CDR3 DNA is TGTGCCAGCAGTTGGGGGACTAACACCGGGGAGCTGTTTTTT.

This chain's CDR3 is CASSLVGQEFF. CDR3 DNA: TGCGCCAGCAGCTTGGTAGGACAGGAGTTCTTC. The genes are TRBV5-1 and TRBJ2-1; 7 bases map to TRBD1. Germline trimming cut 0 bases from V and 14 bases from J; bases unmatched to any gene: 2. This CDR3 comprises 11 residues. Germline CDR1 SGHRS, CDR2 YFSETQ.

This chain's CDR3 is CASSLAGGVVNTEAFF. The CDR3 nucleotides are TGTGCCAGCAGCTTAGCAGGAGGGGTCGTGAACACTGAAGCTTTCTTT. The V call is TRBV11-1, the J call TRBJ1-1, with D maybe TRBD1 (5 bases). V dropped 0 bases and J dropped 0 bases, with 11 bases sitting between them. Germline V gives CDR1 SGHAT, CDR2 FQDESV (reference sequence). This CDR3 contains 16 residues.

The chain is built from TRBV5-1 and TRBJ2-3; D is undetermined. The length of the CDR3 is 15 residues. The V and J ends lost 0 bases and 1 base respectively, with 9 bases between them. Germline CDR1 and CDR2: SGHRS and YFSETQ. Here the CDR3 DNA reads TGCGCCAGCAGCTTGGAGACTGGAGGCACAGATACGCAGTATTTT. Amino acids: CASSLETGGTDTQYF. The variable domain in full, with the rest retrieved from reference TRBV5-1 and TRBJ2-3, is KAGVTQTPRYLIKTRGQQVTLSCSPISGHRSVSWYQQTPGQGLQFLFEYFSETQRNKGNFPGRFSGRQFSNSRSEMNVSTLELGDSALYLCASSLETGGTDTQYFGPGTRLTVL.

The chain combines TRBV27 with TRBJ1-1; 7 nucleotides align to TRBD1. The CDR3 has 13 residues. The trim removed 6 bases at V and 6 bases at J, leaving 7 bases unmatched. Germline V gene sequence: CDR1 MNHEY, CDR2 SMNVEV (reference sequence). For the CDR3, the DNA is TGTGCCAGCAGAGGACAGGCGGCCTCTGAAGCTTTCTTT. It encodes CASRGQAASEAFF.

The chain recombines TRBV7-8 with TRBJ2-7; 7 bases fit TRBD1. With V trimmed by 5 bases and J by 3 bases, 10 bases remained unmatched. The germline V gene encodes CDR1 SGHVS and CDR2 FQNEAQ. This CDR3 spans 15 amino acids. CDR3 residues: CASSNKRTGSYEQYF. For the CDR3, the DNA is TGTGCCAGCAGCAACAAGAGGACAGGTAGCTACGAGCAGTACTTC.

This chain uses TRBV5-6 with TRBJ1-3; no clear D. The CDR3 has 14 amino acids. Germline V gene lookup returns CDR1 SGHDT and CDR2 YYEEEE. Trimming pared 0 bases from V and 3 bases from J, leaving 7 bases between. This CDR3 is CASSLGRNGNTIYF. Written as DNA, the CDR3 is TGTGCCAGCAGCTTGGGGCGGAATGGAAACACCATATATTTT. Complete variable domain (other parts from reference TRBV5-6 and TRBJ1-3): DAGVTQSPTHLIKTRGQQVTLRCSPKSGHDTVSWYQQALGQGPQFIFQYYEEEERQRGNFPDRFSGHQFPNYSSELNVNALLLGDSALYLCASSLGRNGNTIYFGEGSWLTVV.

The chain is built from TRBV7-6 and TRBJ1-5; D perhaps matches TRBD1 (5 bases). The CDR3 sequence is 11 residues long. Germline V gene sequence: CDR1 SGHVS, CDR2 FNYEAQ. V was clipped by 5 bases and J by 10 bases, with 9 bases between them. CDR3 region: CASSLGGPQHF. Written as DNA, the CDR3 is TGTGCCAGCAGCCTCGGGGGTCCCCAGCATTTT.

This sequence joins TRBV29-1 and TRBJ1-2; 9 bases are a match to TRBD1. Germline V lookup: CDR1 SQVTM, CDR2 ANQGSEA. The CDR3 has 16 amino acids. V trimming: 6 bases; J trimming: 7 bases; junction bases outside the gene matches: 18. CDR3 loop: CSVPNKGGQGILGYTF. CDR3 DNA: TGCAGCGTCCCGAACAAAGGGGGACAGGGAATACTTGGCTACACCTTC.

The table lists this clone with a few counts. V gene TRBV13 combines with J gene TRBJ2-7; possibly TRBD2 for D (6 bases). The V gene lost 4 bases and the J gene lost 5 bases, with 15 bases spanning the gap. This CDR3 is 14 amino acids long. Per the germline V gene, CDR1 is PRHDT and CDR2 is FYEKMQ (reference sequence). CDR3: CASSWRGTLHEQYF. CDR3 sequence (DNA): TGTGCCAGCAGCTGGCGGGGAACACTCCACGAGCAGTACTTC.

This chain joins TRBV28 and TRBJ2-6, with TRBD2 matching over 9 bases. Germline V gene lookup returns CDR1 MDHEN and CDR2 SYDVKM. Unmatched junction bases numbered 7, after V lost 7 bases and J lost 0 bases. The CDR3 sequence is 17 residues long. The CDR3 nucleotides read TGTGCCAGCACCCCGGGACTAGCCGTCTCTGGGGCCAACGTCCTGACTTTC. Its translation is CASTPGLAVSGANVLTF.

The chain combines TRBV5-1 with TRBJ2-1; 9 bases align to TRBD2. Germline V CDR1 and CDR2: SGHRS, YFSETQ. CDR3 size: 14 residues. V lost 4 bases, J lost 7 bases, and 6 bases stayed unmatched. CDR3 region: CASSLSGSPNEQFF. Here the CDR3 DNA reads TGCGCCAGCAGCCTTAGCGGGAGTCCGAATGAGCAGTTCTTC.

This clone was picked up a small number of times. The V and J genes are TRBV29-1 and TRBJ1-4, with D uncertain. The germline V and J ends were trimmed by 1 base and 4 bases, with 4 bases remaining between them. Germline assignment: CDR1 SQVTM and CDR2 ANQGSEA. The CDR3 runs to 12 residues. For the CDR3, the DNA is TGCAGCGTTGAAGGCAGTAATGAAAAACTGTTTTTT. Amino acids: CSVEGSNEKLFF.